The clone carrying this T cell receptor gamma chain was counted only a few times. Its antigen is undetermined. The sample is drawn from a study of Vδ1+ human thymocytes. The study, taken as a whole, reports: Bulk repertoire data may be misinterpreted because of unexpected Vdelta2 sequences. Approximately 20% of thymic delta-chain sequences were Vdelta2, with few Vdelta3, unlike blood Vdelta1+ controls. Thymic TRG and TRD repertoires appeared highly polyclonal.

The J segment lost 5 bases and the V segment lost 3 bases, leaving 4 bases of the junction unmatched. The CDR3 sequence is 12 residues long. From germline, CDR1 is EGSNGY and CDR2 YDSYNSKV. The template was reverse-transcribed extracted RNA. Pooled V-gene forward primers with one constant-region reverse primer generated the CDR3 amplicons by multiplex PCR. TCRdb used CATT to re-call clones from the multiplex PCR reads. The sample yields 6,000 to 7,000 gamma-chain clones, 35% to 45% seen once. After alphabeta T cell depletion, CD3+ Vdelta1+ Vdelta2- thymocytes were sorted. Sorted Vdelta1+ thymocytes were roughly 96% to 99.6% pure.

The sequenced sample was Vdelta1+ gamma-delta thymocytes from the thymus. Subset reported: FACS-sorted CD3+ TCRalphabeta- TCRVdelta1+ TCRVdelta2- thymocytes. This receptor was obtained from a boy younger than two who had congenital heart surgery. The genes are TRGV2 and TRGJ1 or TRGJ2. CDR3 DNA sequence: TGTGCCACCTGGGACAAACATTATAAGAAACTCTTT. This gives the protein CATWDKHYKKLF.